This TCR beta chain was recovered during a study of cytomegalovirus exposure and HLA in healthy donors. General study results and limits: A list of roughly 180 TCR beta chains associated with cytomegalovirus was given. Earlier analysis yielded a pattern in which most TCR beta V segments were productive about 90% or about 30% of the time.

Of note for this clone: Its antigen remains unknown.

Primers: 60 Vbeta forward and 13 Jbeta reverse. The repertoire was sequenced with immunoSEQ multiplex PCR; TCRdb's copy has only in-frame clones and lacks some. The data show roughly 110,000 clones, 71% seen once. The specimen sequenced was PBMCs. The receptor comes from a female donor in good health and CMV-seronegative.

CDR3 loop: CASSMERGTSGREVGIDTQYF. The CDR3 DNA reads TGTGCCAGTAGTATGGAAAGGGGGACTAGCGGGAGAGAGGTCGGCATCGATACGCAGTATTTT. The chain employs TRBV19 and TRBJ2-3; 14 bases fit TRBD2. The V and J ends lost 3 bases and 6 bases, in that order; junction bases with no gene match: 20. The CDR3 is made up of 21 amino acids. CDR1 is LNHDA, CDR2 SQIVND, per germline (reference sequence).